The 19 T cell receptor beta chains listed next were all sequenced from one sample in a study of T cells after yellow fever vaccination. TCRdb re-analysed the 5' RACE reads in MiXCR, keeping a single row per CDR3 protein. The sample contains 550,000 to 750,000 distinct CDR3 sequences, about 13% of which appear only once. This specimen was PBMCs, taken on the day of the yellow fever booster vaccination. All receptors come from a man aged 25-45 years who received the YFV17D yellow fever vaccine.

This rearrangement joins TRBV7-9 to TRBJ2-2; the match to TRBD1 covers 7 bases. The germline gives CDR1 SEHNR, CDR2 FQNEAQ (reference sequence). This CDR3 is built from 16 residues. V dropped 4 bases and J dropped 2; count of bases not matched to a gene: 7. This CDR3 is CASSWARQGNTGELFF. The DNA of the CDR3 is TGTGCCAGCAGCTGGGCTAGACAGGGAAACACCGGGGAGCTGTTTTTT.

V usage is TRBV15 and J usage is TRBJ2-3; D may correspond to TRBD1 or TRBD2 (5 bases each). The V end was cut by 2 bases, the J end by 4 bases, with 10 bases between. The CDR3 has 14 residues. Germline CDR1 is LNHNV and CDR2 is YYDKDF (reference sequence). The CDR3, as DNA: TGTGCCACCAGCAGAAACCGGGGCCCAGATACGCAGTATTTT. Protein: CATSRNRGPDTQYF. Full variable domain (outside the CDR3, taken from reference TRBV15 and TRBJ2-3): DAMVIQNPRYQVTQFGKPVTLSCSQTLNHNVMYWYQQKSSQAPKLLFHYYDKDFNNEADTPDNFQSRRPNTSFCFLDIRSPGLGDTAMYLCATSRNRGPDTQYFGPGTRLTVL.

This clonotype was seen only a few times. This chain connects TRBV7-6 to TRBJ1-2; no reliable D call. Germline assignment: CDR1 SGHVS and CDR2 FNYEAQ. Between the trimmed V and J ends, which lost 0 bases and 0 bases, there was a span of 14 bases. The CDR3 is made up of 17 amino acids. The DNA for the CDR3 is TGTGCCAGCAGCTTAGCGCGTTCGGAGGACTCTAACTATGGCTACACCTTC. It translates to CASSLARSEDSNYGYTF.

This rearrangement joins TRBV15 to TRBJ2-3; D possibly uses TRBD1 or TRBD2 (5 bases each). The CDR3 contains 15 residues. Trimming shortened V by 0 bases and J by 4 bases, and 11 bases separated the two germline ends. CDR1 LNHNV and CDR2 YYDKDF come from the germline V gene (reference sequence). Here the CDR3 reads CATSRERGVADTQYF. CDR3 nucleotide sequence: TGTGCCACCAGCAGAGAAAGGGGAGTAGCAGATACGCAGTATTTT.

This clonotype was picked up a small number of times. The rearrangement uses TRBV29-1 and TRBJ1-4; D possibly corresponds to TRBD1 (5 bases). Germline V lookup: CDR1 SQVTM, CDR2 ANQGSEA. The length of the CDR3 is 15 residues. Trimming took off 1 base at V and 11 bases at J, with 20 bases between the two ends. The CDR3 region has the DNA TGCAGCGTTGAAGTGGGGGGACCTCCGATGGCTAAACTGTTTTTT. It is translated as CSVEVGGPPMAKLFF.

Here the CDR3 DNA reads TGCAGCGGCAGGACAGCTTCTTACGAGCAGTACTTC. Protein: CSGRTASYEQYF. The V call is TRBV20-1, the J call TRBJ2-7; D is possibly TRBD1 (6 bases). Germline assignment: CDR1 DFQATT and CDR2 SNEGSKA (reference sequence). This CDR3 has 12 amino acids.

Only a few counts were recorded for this clonotype. The chain employs TRBV4-1 and TRBJ2-2; weak D call: TRBD1 (6 bases). Germline lookup yields CDR1 MGHRA and CDR2 YSYEKL. This CDR3 has 16 amino acids. V lost 1 base, J lost 7 bases, and 16 bases lay in between. CDR3 residues: CASSQGQQGVGGELFF. The CDR3 bases are TGCGCCAGCAGCCAAGGGCAACAGGGTGTTGGCGGGGAGCTGTTTTTT.

The chain couples TRBV7-9 to TRBJ2-1; weak D call: TRBD2 (6 bases). Germline loops: CDR1 SEHNR, CDR2 FQNEAQ (reference sequence). Trimming removed 2 bases at V and 7 bases at J, with 12 bases between. There are 14 residues in the CDR3. In DNA, the CDR3 is TGTGCCAGCAGCTTATCCCTAGCGAAGAATGAGCAGTTCTTC. Translation: CASSLSLAKNEQFF. The full variable domain, in which reference TRBV7-9 and TRBJ2-1 provide the parts outside the CDR3, is DTGVSQNPRHKITKRGQNVTFRCDPISEHNRLYWYRQTLGQGPEFLTYFQNEAQLEKSRLLSDRFSAERPKGSFSTLEIQRTEQGDSAMYLCASSLSLAKNEQFFGPGTRLTVL.

The chain employs TRBV5-6 and TRBJ1-5; D call uncertain. Germline CDR1 and CDR2: SGHDT and YYEEEE. The V and J ends lost 0 bases and 3 bases respectively, with 7 bases between them. This CDR3 spans 14 amino acids. The CDR3 loop reads CASSLDGLNQPQHF. CDR3 nucleotide sequence: TGTGCCAGCAGCTTGGACGGGCTCAATCAGCCCCAGCATTTT. Based on the CDR3 plus reference TRBV5-6 and TRBJ1-5, the full variable domain is DAGVTQSPTHLIKTRGQQVTLRCSPKSGHDTVSWYQQALGQGPQFIFQYYEEEERQRGNFPDRFSGHQFPNYSSELNVNALLLGDSALYLCASSLDGLNQPQHFGDGTRLSIL.

This clonotype was counted at least ten times. This chain joins TRBV6-1 and TRBJ2-3; maybe TRBD2 (6 bases). Germline lookup yields CDR1 MNHNS and CDR2 SASEGT. V was trimmed by 10 bases and J by 0 bases, leaving 14 bases between them. The length of the CDR3 is 14 residues. In DNA form, the CDR3 reads TGTGCCACCGAGCACGGGACTAGCACAGATACGCAGTATTTT. Amino acids: CATEHGTSTDTQYF.

This clonotype has a handful of counts. CDR3 amino acids: CASSLMEYEQFF. The CDR3, as DNA: TGTGCCAGCAGCTTAATGGAATATGAGCAGTTCTTC. The J gene is TRBJ2-1, the V gene TRBV7-9; D gene uncertain. Germline V gives CDR1 SEHNR, CDR2 FQNEAQ (reference sequence). The CDR3 is 12 residues long. V lost 2 bases, J lost 8 bases, and 7 bases lay in between. Full variable domain (outside the CDR3, taken from reference TRBV7-9 and TRBJ2-1): DTGVSQNPRHKITKRGQNVTFRCDPISEHNRLYWYRQTLGQGPEFLTYFQNEAQLEKSRLLSDRFSAERPKGSFSTLEIQRTEQGDSAMYLCASSLMEYEQFFGPGTRLTVL.

This clonotype was seen a handful of times. V and J are TRBV7-6 and TRBJ2-1; D not resolved. Trimming pared 2 bases from V and 5 bases from J, leaving 13 bases between. Germline CDR1 reads SGHVS; CDR2 reads FNYEAQ. The CDR3 covers 15 residues. DNA of the CDR3: TGTGCCAGCAGCTTATTGGTCCCACCCGACAATGAGCAGTTCTTC. Translated: CASSLLVPPDNEQFF.

In its sample, this clonotype was seen many times. V usage is TRBV29-1 and J usage is TRBJ2-7, with 8 bases lining up with TRBD2. Germline V lookup: CDR1 SQVTM, CDR2 ANQGSEA. The trim removed 7 bases at V and 0 bases at J, leaving 2 bases unmatched. The CDR3 covers 12 residues. The CDR3 is CSATSGSYEQYF. The DNA for the CDR3 is TGCAGCGCCACTAGCGGCTCCTACGAGCAGTACTTC.

The chain employs TRBV28 and TRBJ1-3, with a tentative D call TRBD1 (5 bases). This CDR3 is 15 amino acids long. Germline values: CDR1 MDHEN, CDR2 SYDVKM. V was pared by 4 bases and J by 4 bases, with 14 bases between. CDR3 nucleotides: TGTGCCAGCAGTTCGTTCAGGGAATCCGGAAACACCATATATTTT. Translated: CASSSFRESGNTIYF.

This clonotype was counted between two and nine times. This chain uses TRBV30 with TRBJ2-5; D is unresolved. V was clipped by 4 bases and J by 7 bases, with 19 bases between them. Germline V gene data show CDR1 as GTSNPN and CDR2 as SVGIG (reference sequence). The CDR3 is made up of 14 amino acids. The CDR3 reads CAWMDGLTAPTQYF. CDR3 DNA: TGTGCCTGGATGGACGGGTTGACGGCCCCGACCCAGTACTTC.

This clonotype has a handful of counts. V gene TRBV7-2 combines with J gene TRBJ2-5; a weak D match, TRBD2 (5 bases). Germline V gene data show CDR1 as SGHTA and CDR2 as FQGNSA. The V end was cut by 0 bases, the J end by 5 bases, with 13 bases between. The length of the CDR3 is 15 residues. The CDR3 region is CASSLALSGWETQYF. The CDR3 DNA follows: TGTGCCAGCAGCTTAGCGCTTTCGGGGTGGGAGACCCAGTACTTC. Supplemented by reference TRBV7-2 and TRBJ2-5, the full variable domain reads GAGVSQSPSNKVTEKGKDVELRCDPISGHTALYWYRQSLGQGLEFLIYFQGNSAPDKSGLPSDRFSAERTGGSVSTLTIQRTQQEDSAVYLCASSLALSGWETQYFGPGTRLLVL.

V is TRBV5-1 and J is TRBJ2-1, with D possibly being TRBD2 (5 bases). There are 12 residues in the CDR3. The germline gives CDR1 SGHRS, CDR2 YFSETQ. The V and J ends lost 5 bases and 8 bases respectively, with 11 bases between them. The chain's CDR3 is CASREWGDEQFF. The CDR3 region has the DNA TGCGCCAGCAGAGAATGGGGAGATGAGCAGTTCTTC.

V is TRBV6-5 and J is TRBJ1-1; TRBD1 is a possible D gene (6 bases). Germline V CDR1 and CDR2: MNHEY, SVGAGI. With 5 bases removed from V and 6 bases from J, the gap between germline ends came to 10 bases. This CDR3 region has 12 residues. The CDR3 DNA reads TGTGCCAGCAGTCCACAGGGCTCTGAAGCTTTCTTT. Translating it yields CASSPQGSEAFF.

This clonotype was recorded a few times. The rearrangement uses TRBV5-1 and TRBJ2-1; 9 bases are shared with TRBD1. The ends lost 4 bases at V and 10 bases at J; junction bases unmatched: 6. The CDR3 sequence is 13 residues long. Germline V CDR1 and CDR2: SGHRS, YFSETQ. CDR3 protein: CASSTGQGSEQFF. CDR3 nucleotides: TGCGCCAGCAGCACGGGACAGGGTAGCGAGCAGTTCTTC. Complete variable domain (other parts from reference TRBV5-1 and TRBJ2-1): KAGVTQTPRYLIKTRGQQVTLSCSPISGHRSVSWYQQTPGQGLQFLFEYFSETQRNKGNFPGRFSGRQFSNSRSEMNVSTLELGDSALYLCASSTGQGSEQFFGPGTRLTVL.